Below are 32 T cell receptor beta chains sequenced from a single sample in a study of early T cells in non-severe SARS-CoV-2 infection. TCRdb redid the calling of the 5' RACE reads with MiXCR, one entry per CDR3 protein. The table has tens of thousands of distinct CDR3 sequences, around 4% seen once; the top ten hold about 5.5%. The sample taken for sequencing was whole blood. All receptors come from an adult who was a healthcare worker with PCR-confirmed SARS-CoV-2 infection or an uninfected control (not recorded which).

This clonotype occurred many times. V usage is TRBV7-6 and J usage is TRBJ2-1, with 7 bases lining up with TRBD2. This CDR3 has 18 residues. V was clipped by 5 bases and J by 0 bases; unmatched bases: 13. CDR1 is SGHVS, CDR2 FNYEAQ, per germline. The CDR3: CASSLGALRGSSYNEQFF. The CDR3 DNA sequence: TGTGCCAGCAGCCTCGGCGCCTTGCGCGGGAGCTCCTACAATGAGCAGTTCTTC.

This clonotype was picked up many times. The chain carries TRBV12-3 or TRBV12-4 and TRBJ2-2; 10 bases are shared with TRBD1. The CDR3 is 16 residues long. The J segment lost 3 bases and the V segment lost 4 bases, leaving 5 bases of the junction unmatched. The CDR3 DNA sequence: TGTGCCAGCAGTTCTACCGGGACAGGGGACACCGGGGAGCTGTTTTTT. As protein: CASSSTGTGDTGELFF.

This clonotype was detected only a few times. The gene calls are TRBV28 and TRBJ2-7, with a tentative D call TRBD1 (5 bases). V was trimmed by 6 bases and J by 5 bases, leaving 14 bases between them. Germline V CDR1 and CDR2: MDHEN, SYDVKM. This CDR3 has 13 amino acids. The CDR3 loop is CASRAQGVHEQYF. DNA of the CDR3: TGTGCCAGCAGAGCCCAGGGTGTACACGAGCAGTACTTC.

This clonotype was counted a few times. This chain uses TRBV9 with TRBJ2-6, with no clear D. The CDR3 is made up of 14 amino acids. V was trimmed by 0 bases and J by 2 bases, leaving 3 bases between them. Germline CDR1 SGDLS, CDR2 YYNGEE. Written as DNA, the CDR3 is TGTGCCAGCAGCGTAGCCGCTGGGGCCAACGTCCTGACTTTC. Translating gives CASSVAAGANVLTF.

This clonotype was counted ten times or more. The gene calls are TRBV6-5 and TRBJ1-5; TRBD1 aligns across 12 bases. The V and J ends lost 5 bases and 6 bases, in that order; junction bases with no gene match: 11. The CDR3 extends over 17 amino acids. Germline CDR1 is MNHEY and CDR2 is SVGAGI. CDR3 sequence reads: CASSTLPGTGGGQPQHF. As DNA, the CDR3 is TGTGCCAGCAGTACTCTACCCGGGACAGGGGGCGGTCAGCCCCAGCATTTT.

This clonotype was observed many times. The chain is built from TRBV6-2 or TRBV6-3 and TRBJ1-1; D gene uncertain. CDR3 length: 11 residues. V gave up 6 bases and J gave up 11 bases, with 13 bases separating them. Germline-derived CDR1 and CDR2 are MNHEY and SVGEGT. In DNA, the CDR3 is TGTGCCAGCAGCCCCCGCGTTGCTGCTTTCTTT. Translating it yields CASSPRVAAFF.

Many counts were recorded for this clonotype. The gene calls are TRBV9 and TRBJ2-7, with 7 positions matching TRBD2. V trimming: 3 bases; J trimming: 4 bases; junction bases outside the gene matches: 10. There are 15 residues in the CDR3. Germline CDR1 SGDLS, CDR2 YYNGEE. The CDR3 here is CASSGREVPRYEQYF. In DNA form, the CDR3 reads TGTGCCAGCAGCGGACGGGAGGTCCCACGGTACGAGCAGTACTTC.

This clonotype was detected many times. The chain couples TRBV5-1 to TRBJ2-4; TRBD1 matches 7 bases. After removal of 4 bases from V and 0 bases from J, the junction contained 7 bases not matched to a gene. From germline, CDR1 is SGHRS and CDR2 YFSETQ. CDR3 length equals 16 residues. CDR3 nucleotides: TGCGCCAGCAGCGTAACAGGGGATCTAGCCAAAAACATTCAGTACTTC. This sequence encodes CASSVTGDLAKNIQYF.

Ten or more counts support this clonotype. This chain's CDR3 is CASSIAGGTFNQPQHF. CDR3 bases: TGTGCCAGTAGTATAGCTGGGGGAACCTTCAATCAGCCCCAGCATTTT. The chain combines TRBV19 with TRBJ1-5; TRBD1 might be the D (5 bases). CDR1 LNHDA and CDR2 SQIVND come from the germline V gene (reference sequence). The V end was cut by 1 base, the J end by 3 bases, with 13 bases between. This CDR3 has 16 amino acids.

V gene TRBV19 combines with J gene TRBJ2-7, with D maybe TRBD2 (5 bases). The CDR3 runs to 14 residues. CDR1 is LNHDA and CDR2 is SQIVND in the germline V gene (reference sequence). V lost 9 bases, J lost 0 bases, and 15 bases lay in between. The CDR3 reads CASQGRGSSYEQYF. The CDR3 DNA reads TGTGCCAGCCAAGGCCGGGGAAGCTCCTACGAGCAGTACTTC. The full variable domain, its missing parts supplied by reference TRBV19 and TRBJ2-7, is DGGITQSPKYLFRKEGQNVTLSCEQNLNHDAMYWYRQDPGQGLRLIYYSQIVNDFQKGDIAEGYSVSREKKESFPLTVTSAQKNPTAFYLCASQGRGSSYEQYFGPGTRLTVT.

This clonotype has a count of ten or more. V and J are TRBV7-2 and TRBJ2-1; tentative D call: TRBD2 (6 bases). Trimming removed 2 bases from V and 8 bases from J, with 13 bases in between. The CDR3 is made up of 14 amino acids. Germline lookup yields CDR1 SGHTA and CDR2 FQGNSA. As DNA, the CDR3 is TGTGCCAGCAGCTTAATCGGGAGAATCGATGAGCAGTTCTTC. Amino acids: CASSLIGRIDEQFF.

J is TRBJ2-2 and V is TRBV11-2; 8 bases line up with TRBD1. CDR3 size: 14 residues. The trim removed 2 bases at V and 6 bases at J, leaving 2 bases unmatched. Looked up from germline, CDR1 is SGHAT and CDR2 is FQNNGV. The CDR3 reads CASSLQGAAGELFF. The CDR3 DNA is TGTGCCAGCAGCTTACAGGGGGCGGCCGGGGAGCTGTTTTTT.

This clonotype has at least ten counts. V is TRBV24-1 and J is TRBJ1-5; no reliable D call. Trimming removed 1 base from V and 2 bases from J, with 2 bases in between. CDR1 is KGHDR, CDR2 SFDVKD, per germline. This CDR3 is built from 13 residues. The CDR3 coding sequence is TGTGCCACCAGTGATTTTGGCAATCAGCCCCAGCATTTT. Its protein is CATSDFGNQPQHF.

This clonotype occurred many times. The chain carries TRBV7-9 and TRBJ2-7, with D perhaps matching TRBD1 (6 bases). The CDR3 loop spans 12 amino acids. The V gene lost 5 bases and the J gene lost 5 bases, with 10 bases spanning the gap. Looked up from germline, CDR1 is SEHNR and CDR2 is FQNEAQ (reference sequence). The CDR3 protein is CASSEWTDEQYF. The CDR3 DNA reads as TGTGCCAGCAGCGAGTGGACAGACGAGCAGTACTTC.

This clonotype was found many times. The CDR3 nucleotides read TGTGCCAGCAGCCACCAGGGTAATGAGCAGTTCTTC. This encodes CASSHQGNEQFF. The chain couples TRBV7-6 to TRBJ2-1; possibly TRBD1 for D (5 bases). Germline assignment: CDR1 SGHVS and CDR2 FNYEAQ. This CDR3 has 12 amino acids. Trimming pared 5 bases from V and 7 bases from J, leaving 9 bases between. The full variable domain, completed using reference TRBV7-6 and TRBJ2-1, is GAGVSQSPRYKVTKRGQDVALRCDPISGHVSLYWYRQALGQGPEFLTYFNYEAQQDKSGLPNDRFSAERPEGSISTLTIQRTEQRDSAMYRCASSHQGNEQFFGPGTRLTVL.

This clonotype was seen a few times. This CDR3 reads CASSPPSQGNTGELFF. For the CDR3, the DNA is TGTGCCAGCTCACCACCTTCCCAGGGCAACACCGGGGAGCTGTTTTTT. V is TRBV18 and J is TRBJ2-2; weak D call: TRBD1 (5 bases). This CDR3 is built from 16 residues. V was trimmed by 0 bases and J by 2 bases, leaving 10 bases between them. The germline V gene encodes CDR1 KGHSH and CDR2 LQKENI.

A few counts support this clonotype. V and J are TRBV10-3 and TRBJ2-3; the D gene is possibly TRBD1 (5 bases). The CDR3 runs to 11 residues. Germline V gene lookup returns CDR1 ENHRY and CDR2 SYGVKD. Trimming cost V 4 bases and J 6 bases, with 5 bases left between them. The CDR3 DNA reads TGTGCCATCAGTGCAGGGGATACGCAGTATTTT. It specifies CAISAGDTQYF.

Many counts were recorded for this clonotype. The chain has TRBV20-1 and TRBJ2-1; 11 nucleotides align to TRBD2. CDR1 is DFQATT and CDR2 is SNEGSKA in the germline V gene (reference sequence). This CDR3 region has 14 residues. Trimming took 5 bases from V and 8 from J; bases not matched to a gene: 8. The CDR3 nucleotides read TGCAGTGCTGGCACTAGCGGGAGAGGCGATGAGCAGTTCTTC. Translated: CSAGTSGRGDEQFF.

The table lists this clonotype with a few counts. V gene TRBV18 combines with J gene TRBJ1-3; a possible D gene is TRBD1 (5 bases). The CDR3 totals 13 residues. The germline V and J ends were trimmed by 3 bases and 6 bases, with 9 bases remaining between them. Germline-derived CDR1 and CDR2 are KGHSH and LQKENI. For the CDR3, the DNA is TGTGCCAGCTCACCGGGAGGGGCAAACACCATATATTTT. It encodes CASSPGGANTIYF.

Many counts were recorded for this clonotype. The V gene is TRBV15, the J gene TRBJ2-3; the D gene could be TRBD1 or TRBD2 (5 bases each). CDR1 and CDR2 (germline): LNHNV, YYDKDF (reference sequence). The V gene lost 4 bases and the J gene lost 4 bases, with 18 bases spanning the gap. CDR3 length: 16 residues. CDR3 DNA: TGTGCCACCAGCACCTTGGTGAGGGGAAATGCAGATACGCAGTATTTT. It translates to CATSTLVRGNADTQYF.

This clonotype has at least ten counts. V is TRBV25-1 and J is TRBJ2-7, with TRBD2 as a possible D gene (6 bases). Germline values: CDR1 MGHDK, CDR2 SYGVNS. The CDR3 covers 14 residues. The germline V and J ends were trimmed by 8 bases and 3 bases, with 17 bases remaining between them. The CDR3 protein is CASGEGGSGYEQYF. DNA for the CDR3: TGTGCCAGCGGAGAGGGAGGCTCCGGCTACGAGCAGTACTTC.

This clonotype showed up just a few times. V gene TRBV14 combines with J gene TRBJ1-4, with 9 bases identical to TRBD1. V trimming: 3 bases; J trimming: 8 bases; junction bases outside the gene matches: 10. Germline V gene data show CDR1 as SGHDN and CDR2 as FVKESK. The CDR3 is 16 amino acids. The CDR3 spells CASSQDHRGQREKLFF. CDR3 in DNA: TGTGCCAGCAGCCAGGATCACAGGGGGCAGAGAGAAAAACTGTTTTTT. Variable domain in full (rest from reference TRBV14 and TRBJ1-4): EAGVTQFPSHSVIEKGQTVTLRCDPISGHDNLYWYRRVMGKEIKFLLHFVKESKQDESGMPNNRFLAERTGGTYSTLKVQPAELEDSGVYFCASSQDHRGQREKLFFGSGTQLSVL.

CDR3 loop: CACLIRDRGNTEAFF. The CDR3 DNA follows: TGTGCCTGTCTCATTAGGGACCGGGGGAACACTGAAGCTTTCTTT. The rearrangement uses TRBV30 and TRBJ1-1; D may be TRBD1 (5 bases). Germline CDR1 reads GTSNPN; CDR2 reads SVGIG (reference sequence). V was trimmed by 6 bases and J by 1 base, leaving 18 bases between them. This CDR3 contains 15 residues.

This clonotype has ten or more counts. A read error is possible here, since a much larger clone lies one base away. This chain joins TRBV29-1 and TRBJ2-2; possibly TRBD2 for D (5 bases). Germline values: CDR1 SQVTM, CDR2 ANQGSEA. The CDR3 contains 13 residues. CDR3 protein: CSVEGYRTGVLFF. The CDR3 DNA follows: TGCAGCGTTGAGGGCTATCGCACCGGGGTGCTGTTTTTT.

This clonotype has ten or more counts. The chain links TRBV6-5 to TRBJ2-1; D may be TRBD2 (5 bases). This CDR3 is 15 amino acids long. Per germline, CDR1 MNHEY and CDR2 SVGAGI. V lost 6 bases and J lost 4, with 16 bases in between. This chain's CDR3 is CASRNGLDPYNEQFF. CDR3 nucleotide sequence: TGTGCCAGCAGAAATGGACTGGATCCTTACAATGAGCAGTTCTTC.

This clonotype has at least ten counts. The chain recombines TRBV7-9 with TRBJ2-1, with TRBD2 identical over 9 bases. The V and J ends lost 1 base and 6 bases, in that order; junction bases with no gene match: 7. CDR1 is SEHNR and CDR2 is FQNEAQ in the germline V gene (reference sequence). CDR3 length: 16 amino acids. For the CDR3, the DNA is TGTGCCAGCAGCTTAGTCACGCGGGAGGGCCTCAATGAGCAGTTCTTC. Its protein is CASSLVTREGLNEQFF.

This clonotype has ten or more counts. The V call is TRBV19, the J call TRBJ2-5; D gene uncertain. Germline V CDR1 and CDR2: LNHDA, SQIVND (reference sequence). CDR3 length: 13 residues. Trimming stripped 5 bases from V and 4 bases from J, with 11 bases between. In DNA, the CDR3 is TGTGCCAGTAGTTTAGCCCCGGGAGAGACCCAGTACTTC. This gives the protein CASSLAPGETQYF.

The table lists this clonotype with many counts. The V gene is TRBV2, the J gene TRBJ2-6; 7 bases fit TRBD1. This CDR3 comprises 15 residues. Unmatched junction bases numbered 1, after V lost 3 bases and J lost 2 bases. Per the germline V gene, CDR1 is SNHLY and CDR2 is FYNNEI. CDR3 protein: CASSDQGAGANVLTF. The CDR3 nucleotides are TGTGCCAGCAGTGACCAGGGGGCTGGGGCCAACGTCCTGACTTTC.

Remarks on this clonotype: This could be a read error, since a much larger clone is one nucleotide away. V gene TRBV20-1 combines with J gene TRBJ2-5, with TRBD1 matching over 9 bases. CDR1 is DFQATT and CDR2 is SNEGSKA in the germline V gene (reference sequence). After removal of 4 bases from V and 4 bases from J, the junction contained 7 bases not matched to a gene. The CDR3 loop spans 14 amino acids. This chain's CDR3 is CSAKGQGTSETQYF. The CDR3 nucleotides read TGCAGTGCTAAAGGACAGGGGACTTCAGAGACCCAGTACTTC.

This clonotype has a count of ten or more. The rearrangement joins TRBV29-1 to TRBJ2-7; D call uncertain. Germline loops: CDR1 SQVTM, CDR2 ANQGSEA. The V gene lost 7 bases and the J gene lost 4 bases, with 11 bases spanning the gap. The CDR3 is 11 residues long. The CDR3 DNA reads TGCAGCGGCAGAGTTGCGTACGAGCAGTACTTC. The encoded protein is CSGRVAYEQYF.

This clonotype occurred a few times. The V and J genes are TRBV12-3 or TRBV12-4 and TRBJ2-1; perhaps TRBD2 as D (6 bases). V dropped 6 bases and J dropped 0 bases, with 9 bases sitting between them. This CDR3 is 14 amino acids long. Here the CDR3 reads CASRPGSSYNEQFF. CDR3 nucleotide sequence: TGTGCCAGCAGGCCCGGGAGCTCCTACAATGAGCAGTTCTTC.

This clonotype was seen many times. The genes are TRBV7-6 and TRBJ2-7, with D perhaps TRBD1 or TRBD2 (5 bases each). The CDR3 is made up of 14 amino acids. CDR1 is SGHVS, CDR2 FNYEAQ, per germline. Trimming took 5 bases from V and 0 from J, leaving 11 bases between them. CDR3 sequence reads: CASSRGPASYEQYF. In DNA, the CDR3 is TGTGCCAGCAGCCGGGGACCAGCCTCCTACGAGCAGTACTTC.